This entry describes one TCR beta chain. The TCR beta CDR3 regions underwent amplification using RNA transcripts as the source. The HTBI primer set was used in a first-round RT-PCR of the TCR CDR3. Using its own MiXCR run on the multiplex PCR reads, TCRdb lists one record per CDR3 protein. This sample has under 400,000 distinct CDR3 sequences, with 20% to 30% found just once. After removal of 3 bases from V and 6 bases from J, the junction contained 3 bases not matched to a gene. This CDR3 contains 14 residues. Looked up from germline, CDR1 is KGHSH and CDR2 is LQKENI. The sample originates from a study of T cells in Graves' hyperthyroidism and ophthalmopathy. Looking at the study overall: At initial diagnosis, before any treatment had begun, peripheral blood was obtained.

This rearrangement joins TRBV18 to TRBJ2-7, with 12 bases identical to TRBD1. The sample taken for sequencing was blood. This TCR was recovered from a man in his forties or fifties with Graves' hyperthyroidism. The CDR3, as DNA: TGTGCCAGCTCACCGGGACAGGGGGCGTTCGAGCAGTACTTC. Its protein product is CASSPGQGAFEQYF. Supplemented by reference TRBV18 and TRBJ2-7, the full variable domain reads NAGVMQNPRHLVRRRGQEARLRCSPMKGHSHVYWYRQLPEEGLKFMVYLQKENIIDESGMPKERFSAEFPKEGPSILRIQQVVRGDSAAYFCASSPGQGAFEQYFGPGTRLTVT.